These 27 T cell receptor beta chains originate from one sample sequenced in a study of cytomegalovirus exposure and HLA in healthy donors. The PCR contained 60 Vbeta and 13 Jbeta primers. Sequencing used immunoSEQ multiplex PCR; TCRdb keeps in-frame clones, though not all of them. Its table lists about 140,000 clones. The sequencing sample was made of PBMCs. The receptors here all came from a woman aged 18-29 years in good health and CMV-seronegative.

This chain uses TRBV10-3 with TRBJ1-4, with unresolved D. Deletions cut 0 bases from V and 2 bases from J, with 10 bases between. The CDR3 sequence is 16 residues long. Germline values: CDR1 ENHRY, CDR2 SYGVKD. CDR3 nucleotides: TGTGCCATCAGTGAGTCGCCCGCGGGGACTAATGAAAAACTGTTTTTT. The encoded protein is CAISESPAGTNEKLFF.

CDR3 coding DNA: TGTGCCAGCAGTTTAGATGGAAACTACGAGCAGTACGTC. It encodes CASSLDGNYEQYV. The rearrangement uses TRBV28 and TRBJ2-7, with D uncertain. Germline loops: CDR1 MDHEN, CDR2 SYDVKM. This CDR3 region has 13 residues. The ends were cut back, 2 bases at V and 3 bases at J, with 8 bases in the middle.

V is TRBV5-1 and J is TRBJ1-1, with D possibly being TRBD1 (6 bases). This CDR3 contains 15 residues. Germline lookup yields CDR1 SGHRS and CDR2 YFSETQ. Trimming took 4 bases from V and 3 from J, leaving 16 bases between them. CDR3 nucleotide sequence: TGCGCCAGCAGCCTGGGGGGCTCTGGTGACACTGAAGCTTTCTTT. It encodes CASSLGGSGDTEAFF.

The chain recombines TRBV9 with TRBJ2-3; D is perhaps TRBD1 (6 bases). V lost 8 bases and J 9 bases, leaving 16 bases between the germline ends. Germline CDR1 and CDR2: SGDLS and YYNGEE. This CDR3 region has 12 residues. CDR3: CASTDRRGTQYF. CDR3 DNA sequence: TGTGCCAGTACCGACCGTAGGGGGACGCAGTATTTT.

The J gene is TRBJ1-2, the V gene TRBV6-1; 7 bases are shared with TRBD1. Losses at the gene ends were 7 bases for V and 10 bases for J; bases not matched to a gene: 9. CDR3 length: 12 residues. CDR1 is MNHNS, CDR2 SASEGT, per germline. DNA of the CDR3: TGTGCCAGCAATAACCGGGACAGCACCTACACCTTC. Amino acids: CASNNRDSTYTF.

The chain employs TRBV27 and TRBJ2-1; TRBD2 matches at 13 bases. The CDR3 is 16 amino acids. Germline V CDR1 and CDR2: MNHEY, SMNVEV (reference sequence). The V and J ends lost 4 bases and 9 bases, in that order; junction bases with no gene match: 9. CDR3 amino acids: CASSSGTSGIRREQFF. The CDR3 coding sequence is TGTGCCAGCAGTTCTGGGACTAGCGGGATAAGGCGTGAGCAGTTCTTC.

The chain recombines TRBV6-1 with TRBJ2-3; 7 nucleotides align to TRBD2. V lost 8 bases to trimming and J lost 2 bases; unmatched junction nucleotides: 7. This CDR3 region has 14 residues. CDR1 and CDR2 (germline): MNHNS, SASEGT. The CDR3 DNA is TGTGCCAGCTCCAGCGGGACTACCACAGATACGCAGTATTTT. Amino acid sequence: CASSSGTTTDTQYF.

This chain links TRBV19 with TRBJ2-1, with TRBD2 identical over 13 bases. The CDR3 loop spans 20 amino acids. V was clipped by 0 bases and J by 1 base; unmatched bases: 9. Germline V gene lookup returns CDR1 LNHDA and CDR2 SQIVND (reference sequence). The CDR3 DNA sequence: TGTGCCAGTAGTATAGATCCCCCCGGACTAGCGGGAGTATCCTACAATGAGCAGTTCTTC. Translation: CASSIDPPGLAGVSYNEQFF.

The rearrangement joins TRBV30 to TRBJ2-1, with unresolved D. The germline CDR1 and CDR2 sequences are GTSNPN and SVGIG (reference sequence). Trimming removed 2 bases at V and 0 bases at J, with 11 bases between. The CDR3 extends over 15 amino acids. The CDR3 loop is CAWSQSALSYNEQFF. CDR3 nucleotides: TGTGCCTGGAGTCAAAGCGCCCTCTCCTACAATGAGCAGTTCTTC.

The chain joins TRBV7-2 to TRBJ1-2, with 8 bases identical to TRBD1. The CDR3 sequence is 15 residues long. J lost 5 bases, V lost 5 bases, and 10 bases had no gene match. CDR1 and CDR2 from the germline V gene are SGHTA and FQGNSA. The DNA for the CDR3 is TGTGCCAGCAGCCGGACGACAGGGGCCGGATATGGCTACACCTTC. This sequence encodes CASSRTTGAGYGYTF.

The rearrangement uses TRBV5-1 and TRBJ2-7; the D is unclear. The CDR3 extends over 11 amino acids. V was pared by 4 bases and J by 3 bases, with 5 bases between. In germline, CDR1 is SGHRS, CDR2 YFSETQ. This CDR3 reads CASSEDYEQYF. The CDR3 DNA is TGCGCCAGCAGCGAGGACTACGAGCAGTACTTC.

V is TRBV29-1 and J is TRBJ1-5; 7 positions match TRBD1. The J segment lost 5 bases and the V segment lost 7 bases, leaving 8 bases of the junction unmatched. The CDR3 consists of 13 residues. The germline V gene encodes CDR1 SQVTM and CDR2 ANQGSEA. CDR3 DNA sequence: TGCAGCGCCCAATGGGACAGATATCAGCCCCAGCATTTT. Translation gives CSAQWDRYQPQHF.

V is TRBV5-5 and J is TRBJ2-5; 7 bases match TRBD2. The V segment lost 0 bases and the J segment 2 bases; nucleotides outside the gene matches: 7. The germline gives CDR1 SGHKS, CDR2 YYEKEE (reference sequence). The CDR3 length is 16 residues. The CDR3 region is CASSLGSTSRQETQYF. CDR3 sequence (DNA): TGTGCCAGCAGCTTGGGCTCGACTAGCAGACAAGAGACCCAGTACTTC.

CDR3 region: CASSLSGRSGRVTRTDTQYF. The DNA for the CDR3 is TGTGCCAGCAGCTTATCAGGACGTAGCGGGAGGGTTACGCGAACAGATACGCAGTATTTT. The chain recombines TRBV7-8 with TRBJ2-3; 11 bases match TRBD2. The junction had 16 bases not matched to a gene; V was cut back by 2 bases and J by 3 bases. The CDR3 is 20 residues long. CDR1 is SGHVS and CDR2 is FQNEAQ in the germline V gene.

The gene calls are TRBV7-6 and TRBJ1-3, with a weak D call TRBD1 (6 bases). The germline V and J ends were trimmed by 3 bases and 2 bases, with 14 bases remaining between them. The germline CDR1 and CDR2 sequences are SGHVS and FNYEAQ. CDR3 size: 16 residues. CDR3 nucleotide sequence: TGTGCCAGCAGCTTGGAGACCGACAGGCCTGGAAACACCATATATTTT. Amino acids: CASSLETDRPGNTIYF.

CDR3 bases: TGTGCCTGTTACACAGATACGCAGTATTTT. Residues: CACYTDTQYF. This chain connects TRBV30 to TRBJ2-3, with D unresolved. CDR1 and CDR2 from the germline V gene are GTSNPN and SVGIG (reference sequence). This CDR3 has 10 amino acids. The ends were cut back, 6 bases at V and 2 bases at J, with 3 bases in the middle.

This chain links TRBV25-1 with TRBJ2-2; TRBD2 is a possible D gene (6 bases). CDR3 length: 15 amino acids. V was shortened by 3 bases and J by 7 bases, with 15 bases between the two germline ends. Germline lookup yields CDR1 MGHDK and CDR2 SYGVNS. This chain's CDR3 is CASSDSGTHNGELFF. CDR3 sequence (DNA): TGTGCCAGCAGTGATTCGGGGACTCACAACGGGGAGCTGTTTTTT.

This rearrangement joins TRBV6-4 to TRBJ2-1, with D possibly being TRBD2 (6 bases). The CDR3 totals 16 residues. The V gene's germline CDR1 is MRHNA and CDR2 SNTAGT. The V and J ends lost 2 bases and 9 bases respectively, with 20 bases between them. DNA of the CDR3: TGTGCCAGCAGTGACCGTGGGGGAGCGGGTGGGAGTGAGCAGTTCTTC. It translates to CASSDRGGAGGSEQFF.

This sequence joins TRBV7-8 and TRBJ2-5; 11 bases are shared with TRBD1. V trimming: 5 bases; J trimming: 11 bases; junction bases outside the gene matches: 7. Germline loops: CDR1 SGHVS, CDR2 FQNEAQ. The CDR3 has 13 amino acids. CDR3 DNA sequence: TGTGCCAGCAGCCCTGGACAGGGGGCGGAGCAGTACTTC. This sequence encodes CASSPGQGAEQYF.

The chain links TRBV6-5 to TRBJ1-5; 7 bases are shared with TRBD1. CDR3 length equals 14 residues. Germline values: CDR1 MNHEY, CDR2 SVGAGI. V lost 2 bases to trimming and J lost 7 bases; unmatched junction nucleotides: 5. DNA for the CDR3: TGTGCCAGCAGTTACACAGGGGACCGGCAGCCCCAGCATTTT. This codes for CASSYTGDRQPQHF.

The CDR3 here is CASSFLDTQYF. The CDR3 DNA reads as TGTGCCAGCAGTTTCTTGGATACGCAGTATTTT. The genes are TRBV28 and TRBJ2-3; the D is unclear. CDR1 and CDR2 from the germline V gene are MDHEN and SYDVKM. The CDR3 is 11 residues long. V was clipped by 3 bases and J by 6 bases, with 4 bases between them.

The chain links TRBV18 to TRBJ2-5; the D gene is possibly TRBD1 (5 bases). Germline V gene data show CDR1 as KGHSH and CDR2 as LQKENI. V was cut by 3 bases and J by 5 bases, with 10 bases left in between. There are 13 residues in the CDR3. This CDR3 is CASSPQGWETQYF. DNA for the CDR3: TGTGCCAGCTCACCCCAGGGATGGGAGACCCAGTACTTC. The variable domain in full, with the rest retrieved from reference TRBV18 and TRBJ2-5, is NAGVMQNPRHLVRRRGQEARLRCSPMKGHSHVYWYRQLPEEGLKFMVYLQKENIIDESGMPKERFSAEFPKEGPSILRIQQVVRGDSAAYFCASSPQGWETQYFGPGTRLLVL.

The CDR3 spells CASSLPDRVTGELFF. The CDR3 DNA reads TGTGCCAGCAGCTTGCCTGACAGGGTCACCGGGGAGCTGTTTTTT. J is TRBJ2-2 and V is TRBV5-4; TRBD1 matches 7 bases. CDR1 is SGHNT and CDR2 is YYREEE in the germline V gene (reference sequence). The length of the CDR3 is 15 residues. V lost 1 base to trimming and J lost 4 bases; unmatched junction nucleotides: 4.

The genes are TRBV4-1 and TRBJ2-5; tentatively, D is TRBD2 (6 bases). The CDR3 runs 15 residues. The V end was cut by 0 bases, the J end by 4 bases, with 12 bases between. The V gene's germline CDR1 is MGHRA and CDR2 YSYEKL. The CDR3 reads CASSQDPGVRETQYF. The CDR3 nucleotides read TGCGCCAGCAGCCAAGATCCGGGAGTCCGAGAGACCCAGTACTTC.

The chain couples TRBV5-1 to TRBJ2-2, with D perhaps matching TRBD2 (6 bases). The ends were cut back, 3 bases at V and 4 bases at J, with 13 bases in the middle. The CDR3 sequence is 15 residues long. CDR1 is SGHRS, CDR2 YFSETQ, per germline. The CDR3 DNA reads as TGCGCCAGCAGCTGGGATCGGGGGACCACCGGGGAGCTGTTTTTT. As protein: CASSWDRGTTGELFF.

The chain couples TRBV7-8 to TRBJ1-2; 10 bases are a match to TRBD1. Trimming cost V 1 base and J 4 bases; bases outside gene matches: 15. The germline gives CDR1 SGHVS, CDR2 FQNEAQ. The CDR3 spans 19 residues. CDR3 sequence: CASSLGRPTGGGIIYGYTF. CDR3 nucleotide sequence: TGTGCCAGCAGCTTAGGACGGCCGACAGGGGGCGGAATAATCTATGGCTACACCTTC. The variable domain in full, completed from reference TRBV7-8 and TRBJ1-2, reads GAGVSQSPRYKVAKRGQDVALRCDPISGHVSLFWYQQALGQGPEFLTYFQNEAQLDKSGLPSDRFFAERPEGSVSTLKIQRTQQEDSAVYLCASSLGRPTGGGIIYGYTFGSGTRLTVV.

V usage is TRBV19 and J usage is TRBJ2-1, with TRBD1 identical over 9 bases. Germline V gene lookup returns CDR1 LNHDA and CDR2 SQIVND (reference sequence). After removal of 5 bases from V and 2 bases from J, the junction contained 4 bases not matched to a gene. CDR3 size: 15 residues. Here the CDR3 reads CASSSTGGTYNEQFF. DNA of the CDR3: TGTGCCAGTAGTTCCACAGGGGGCACCTACAATGAGCAGTTCTTC.